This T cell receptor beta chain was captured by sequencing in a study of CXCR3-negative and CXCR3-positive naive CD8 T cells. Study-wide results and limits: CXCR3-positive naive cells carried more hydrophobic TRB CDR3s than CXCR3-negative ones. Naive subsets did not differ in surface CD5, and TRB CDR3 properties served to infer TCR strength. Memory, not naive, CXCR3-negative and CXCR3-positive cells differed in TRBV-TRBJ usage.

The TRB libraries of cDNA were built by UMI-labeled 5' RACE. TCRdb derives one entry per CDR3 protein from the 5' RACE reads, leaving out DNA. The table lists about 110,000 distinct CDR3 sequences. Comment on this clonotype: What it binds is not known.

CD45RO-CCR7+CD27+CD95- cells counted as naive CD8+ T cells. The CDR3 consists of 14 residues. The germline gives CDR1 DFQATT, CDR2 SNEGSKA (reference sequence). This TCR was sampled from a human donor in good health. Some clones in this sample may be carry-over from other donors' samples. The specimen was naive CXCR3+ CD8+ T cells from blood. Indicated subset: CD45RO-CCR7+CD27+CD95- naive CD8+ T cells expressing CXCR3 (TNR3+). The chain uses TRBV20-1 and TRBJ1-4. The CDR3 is CSARDYGTPEKLFF.